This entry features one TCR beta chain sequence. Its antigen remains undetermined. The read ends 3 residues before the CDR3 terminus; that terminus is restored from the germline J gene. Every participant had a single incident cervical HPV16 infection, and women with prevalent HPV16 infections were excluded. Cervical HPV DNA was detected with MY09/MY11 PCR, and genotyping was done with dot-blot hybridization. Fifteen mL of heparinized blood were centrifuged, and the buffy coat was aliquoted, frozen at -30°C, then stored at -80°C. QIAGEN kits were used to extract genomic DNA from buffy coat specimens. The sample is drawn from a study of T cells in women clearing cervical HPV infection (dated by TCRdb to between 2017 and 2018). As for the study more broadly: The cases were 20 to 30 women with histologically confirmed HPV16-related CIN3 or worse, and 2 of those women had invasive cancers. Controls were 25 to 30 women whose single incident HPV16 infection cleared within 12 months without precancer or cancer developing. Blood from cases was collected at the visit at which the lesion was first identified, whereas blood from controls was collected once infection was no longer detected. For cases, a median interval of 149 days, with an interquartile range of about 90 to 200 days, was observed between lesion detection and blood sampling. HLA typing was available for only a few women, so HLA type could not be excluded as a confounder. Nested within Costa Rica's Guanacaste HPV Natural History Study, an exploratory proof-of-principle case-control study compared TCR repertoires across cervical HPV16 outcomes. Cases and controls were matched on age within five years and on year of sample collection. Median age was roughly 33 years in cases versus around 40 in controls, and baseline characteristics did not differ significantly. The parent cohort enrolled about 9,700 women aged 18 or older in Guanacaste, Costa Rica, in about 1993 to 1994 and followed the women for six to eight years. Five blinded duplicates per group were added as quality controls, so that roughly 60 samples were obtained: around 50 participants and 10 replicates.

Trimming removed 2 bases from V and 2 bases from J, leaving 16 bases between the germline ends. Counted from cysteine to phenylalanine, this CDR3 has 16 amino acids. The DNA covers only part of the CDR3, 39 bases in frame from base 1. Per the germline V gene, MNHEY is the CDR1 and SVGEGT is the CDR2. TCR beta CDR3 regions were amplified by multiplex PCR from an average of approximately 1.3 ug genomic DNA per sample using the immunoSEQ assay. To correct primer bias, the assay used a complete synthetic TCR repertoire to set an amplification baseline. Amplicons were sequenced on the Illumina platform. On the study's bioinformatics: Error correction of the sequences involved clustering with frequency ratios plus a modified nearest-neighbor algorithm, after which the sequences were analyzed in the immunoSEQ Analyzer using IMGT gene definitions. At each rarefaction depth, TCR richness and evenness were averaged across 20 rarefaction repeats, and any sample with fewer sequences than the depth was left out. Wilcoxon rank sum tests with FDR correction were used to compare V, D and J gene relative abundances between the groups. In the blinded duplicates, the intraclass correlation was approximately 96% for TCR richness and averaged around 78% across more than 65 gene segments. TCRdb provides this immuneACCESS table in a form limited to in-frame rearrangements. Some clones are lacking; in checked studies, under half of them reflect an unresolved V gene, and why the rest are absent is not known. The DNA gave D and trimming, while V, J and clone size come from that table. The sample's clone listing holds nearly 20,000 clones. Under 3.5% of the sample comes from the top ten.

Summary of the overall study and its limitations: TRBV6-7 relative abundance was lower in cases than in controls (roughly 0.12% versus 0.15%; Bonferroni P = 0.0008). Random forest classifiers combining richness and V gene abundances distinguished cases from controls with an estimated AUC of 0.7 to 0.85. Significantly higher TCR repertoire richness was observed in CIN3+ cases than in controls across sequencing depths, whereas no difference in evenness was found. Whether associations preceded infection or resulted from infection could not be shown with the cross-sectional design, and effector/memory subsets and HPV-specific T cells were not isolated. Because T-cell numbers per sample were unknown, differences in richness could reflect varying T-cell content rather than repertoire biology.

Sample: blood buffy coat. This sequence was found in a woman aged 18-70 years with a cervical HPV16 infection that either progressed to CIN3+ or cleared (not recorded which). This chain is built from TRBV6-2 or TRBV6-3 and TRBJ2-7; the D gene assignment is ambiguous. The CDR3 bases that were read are TGTGCCAGCAGTTACAGCAGGCCGGCTCAGGCCTACGAG. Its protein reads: CASSYSRPAQAYE. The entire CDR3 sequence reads CASSYSRPAQAYEQYF.